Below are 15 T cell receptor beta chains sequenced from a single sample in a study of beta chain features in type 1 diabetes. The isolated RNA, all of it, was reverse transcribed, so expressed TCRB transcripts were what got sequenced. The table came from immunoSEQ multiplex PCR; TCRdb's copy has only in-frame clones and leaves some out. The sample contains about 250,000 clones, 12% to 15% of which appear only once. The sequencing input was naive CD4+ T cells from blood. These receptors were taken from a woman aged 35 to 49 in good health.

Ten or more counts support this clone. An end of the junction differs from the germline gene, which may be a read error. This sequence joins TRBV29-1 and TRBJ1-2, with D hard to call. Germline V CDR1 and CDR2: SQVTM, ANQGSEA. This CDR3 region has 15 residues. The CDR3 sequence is CSVEEATFRRGGYTF. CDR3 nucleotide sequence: TGCAGCGTCGAAGAGGCAACTTTTCGCCGGGGTGGCTACACCTTC. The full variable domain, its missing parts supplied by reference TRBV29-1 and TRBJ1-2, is SAVISQKPSRDICQRGTSLTIQCQVDSQVTMMFWYRQQPGQSLTLIATANQGSEATYESGFVIDKFPISRPNLTFSTLTVSNMSPEDSSIYLCSVEEATFRRGGYTFGSGTRLTVV.

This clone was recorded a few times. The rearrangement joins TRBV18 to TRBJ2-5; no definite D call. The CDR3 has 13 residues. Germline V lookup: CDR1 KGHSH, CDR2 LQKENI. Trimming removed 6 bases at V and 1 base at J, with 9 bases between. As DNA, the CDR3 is TGTGCCAGCTCCGAGTTTCGCCAAGAGACCCAGTACTTC. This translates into CASSEFRQETQYF. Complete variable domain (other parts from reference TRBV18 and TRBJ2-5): NAGVMQNPRHLVRRRGQEARLRCSPMKGHSHVYWYRQLPEEGLKFMVYLQKENIIDESGMPKERFSAEFPKEGPSILRIQQVVRGDSAAYFCASSEFRQETQYFGPGTRLLVL.

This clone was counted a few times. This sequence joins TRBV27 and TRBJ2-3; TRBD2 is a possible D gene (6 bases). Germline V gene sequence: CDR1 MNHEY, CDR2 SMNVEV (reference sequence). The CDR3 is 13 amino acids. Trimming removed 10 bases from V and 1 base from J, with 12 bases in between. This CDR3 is CATQPSGTDTQYF. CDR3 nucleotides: TGTGCCACCCAGCCTAGCGGCACAGATACGCAGTATTTT.

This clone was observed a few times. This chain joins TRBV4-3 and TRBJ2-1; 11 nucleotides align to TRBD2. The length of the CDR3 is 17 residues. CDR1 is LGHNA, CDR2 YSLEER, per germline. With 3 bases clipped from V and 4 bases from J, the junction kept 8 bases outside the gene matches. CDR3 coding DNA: TGCGCCAGCAGCCATAACCTAGCGGGGGGACCGTACAATGAGCAGTTCTTC. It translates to CASSHNLAGGPYNEQFF.

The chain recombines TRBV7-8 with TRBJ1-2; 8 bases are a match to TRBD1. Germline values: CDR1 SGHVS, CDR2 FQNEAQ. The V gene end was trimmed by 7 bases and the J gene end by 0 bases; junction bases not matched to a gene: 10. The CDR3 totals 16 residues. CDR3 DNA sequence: TGTGCCAGCATCCAGGGGGCCATTAAGACTAACTATGGCTACACCTTC. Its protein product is CASIQGAIKTNYGYTF.

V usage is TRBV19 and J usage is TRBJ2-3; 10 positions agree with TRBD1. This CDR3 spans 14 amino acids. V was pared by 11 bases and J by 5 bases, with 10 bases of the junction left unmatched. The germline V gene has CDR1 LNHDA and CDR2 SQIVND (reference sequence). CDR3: CACTRTGGIDTQYF. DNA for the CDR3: TGTGCCTGTACCAGGACAGGGGGTATAGATACGCAGTATTTT.

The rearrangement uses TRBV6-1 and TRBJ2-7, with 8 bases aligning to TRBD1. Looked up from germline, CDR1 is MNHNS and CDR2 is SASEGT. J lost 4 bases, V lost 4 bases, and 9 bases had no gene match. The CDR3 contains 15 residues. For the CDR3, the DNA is TGTGCCAGCAGTGCCGAACGGACAGGGTTGTACGAGCAGTACTTC. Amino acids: CASSAERTGLYEQYF.

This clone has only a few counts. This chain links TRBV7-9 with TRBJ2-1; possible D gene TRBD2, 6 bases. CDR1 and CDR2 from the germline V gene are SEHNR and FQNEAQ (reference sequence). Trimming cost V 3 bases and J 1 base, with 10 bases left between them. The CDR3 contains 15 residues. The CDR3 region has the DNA TGTGCCAGCAGCTTGCGGGACCAGTCCTACAATGAGCAGTTCTTC. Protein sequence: CASSLRDQSYNEQFF.

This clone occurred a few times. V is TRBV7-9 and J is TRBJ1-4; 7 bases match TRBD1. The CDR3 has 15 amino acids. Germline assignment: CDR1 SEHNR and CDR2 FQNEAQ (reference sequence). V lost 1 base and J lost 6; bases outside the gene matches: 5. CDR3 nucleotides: TGTGCCAGCAGCTTAGTTGGCCAGGGGGATGAAAAACTGTTTTTT. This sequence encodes CASSLVGQGDEKLFF.

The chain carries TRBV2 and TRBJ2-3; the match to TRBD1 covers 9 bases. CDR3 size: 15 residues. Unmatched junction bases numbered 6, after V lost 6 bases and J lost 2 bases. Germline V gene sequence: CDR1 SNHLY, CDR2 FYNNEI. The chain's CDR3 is CASRAGQGNTDTQYF. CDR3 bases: TGTGCCAGCAGAGCCGGACAGGGGAACACAGATACGCAGTATTTT.

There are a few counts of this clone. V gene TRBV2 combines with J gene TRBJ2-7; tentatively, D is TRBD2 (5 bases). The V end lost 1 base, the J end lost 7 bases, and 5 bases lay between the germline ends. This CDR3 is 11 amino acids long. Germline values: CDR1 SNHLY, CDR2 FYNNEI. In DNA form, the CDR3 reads TGTGCCAGCAGTGAAGGAGGGGAGCAGTACTTC. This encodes CASSEGGEQYF. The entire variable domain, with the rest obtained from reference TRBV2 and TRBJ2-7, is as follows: EPEVTQTPSHQVTQMGQEVILRCVPISNHLYFYWYRQILGQKVEFLVSFYNNEISEKSEIFDDQFSVERPDGSNFTLKIRSTKLEDSAMYFCASSEGGEQYFGPGTRLTVT.

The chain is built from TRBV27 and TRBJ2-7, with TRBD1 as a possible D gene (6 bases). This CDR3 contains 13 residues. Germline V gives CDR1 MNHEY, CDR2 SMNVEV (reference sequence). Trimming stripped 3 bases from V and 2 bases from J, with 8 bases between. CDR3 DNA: TGTGCCAGCAGTTTCACAGGGACCTACGAGCAGTACTTC. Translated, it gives CASSFTGTYEQYF.

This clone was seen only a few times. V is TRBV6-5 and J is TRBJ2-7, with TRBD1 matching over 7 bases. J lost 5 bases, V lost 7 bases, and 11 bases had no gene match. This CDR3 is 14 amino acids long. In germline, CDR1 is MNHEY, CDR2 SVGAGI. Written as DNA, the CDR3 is TGTGCCAGCACCCCAAGGGGGCCCTTGGACGAGCAGTACTTC. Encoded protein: CASTPRGPLDEQYF.

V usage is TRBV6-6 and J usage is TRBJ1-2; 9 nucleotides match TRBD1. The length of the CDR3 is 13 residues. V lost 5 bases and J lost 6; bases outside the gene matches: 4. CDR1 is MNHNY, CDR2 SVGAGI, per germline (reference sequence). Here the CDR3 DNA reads TGTGCCAGCAGTAACCGGGACAGGGATGGCTACACCTTC. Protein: CASSNRDRDGYTF.

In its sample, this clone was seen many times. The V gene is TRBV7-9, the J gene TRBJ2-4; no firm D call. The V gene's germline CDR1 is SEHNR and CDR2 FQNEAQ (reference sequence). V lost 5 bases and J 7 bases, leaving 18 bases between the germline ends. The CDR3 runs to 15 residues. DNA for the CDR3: TGTGCCAGCAGCCAAACGGAGCTTCATGGGAACATTCAGTACTTC. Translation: CASSQTELHGNIQYF. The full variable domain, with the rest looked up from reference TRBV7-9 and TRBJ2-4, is DTGVSQNPRHKITKRGQNVTFRCDPISEHNRLYWYRQTLGQGPEFLTYFQNEAQLEKSRLLSDRFSAERPKGSFSTLEIQRTEQGDSAMYLCASSQTELHGNIQYFGAGTRLSVL.